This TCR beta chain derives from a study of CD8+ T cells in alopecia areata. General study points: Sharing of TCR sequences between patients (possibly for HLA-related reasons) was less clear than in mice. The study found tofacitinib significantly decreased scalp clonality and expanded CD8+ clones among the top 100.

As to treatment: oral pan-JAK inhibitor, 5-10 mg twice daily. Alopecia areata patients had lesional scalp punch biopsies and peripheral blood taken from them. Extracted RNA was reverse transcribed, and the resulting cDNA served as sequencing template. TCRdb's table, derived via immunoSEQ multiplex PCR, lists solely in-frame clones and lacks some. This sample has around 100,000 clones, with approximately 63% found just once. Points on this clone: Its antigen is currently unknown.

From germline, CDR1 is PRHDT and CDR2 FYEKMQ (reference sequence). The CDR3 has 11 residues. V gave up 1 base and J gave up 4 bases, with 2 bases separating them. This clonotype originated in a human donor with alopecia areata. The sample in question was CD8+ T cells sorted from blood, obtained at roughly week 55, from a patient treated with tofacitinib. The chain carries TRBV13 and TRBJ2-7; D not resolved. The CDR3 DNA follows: TGTGCCAGCAGCTTAGAGTACGAGCAGTACTTC. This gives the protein CASSLEYEQYF. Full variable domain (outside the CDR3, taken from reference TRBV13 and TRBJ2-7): AAGVIQSPRHLIKEKRETATLKCYPIPRHDTVYWYQQGPGQDPQFLISFYEKMQSDKGSIPDRFSAQQFSDYHSELNMSSLELGDSALYFCASSLEYEQYFGPGTRLTVT.